This T cell receptor (beta chain) derives from a study of CD8 T cells in Susac syndrome. From blood CD8+ and CD4+ T cells, the TCR beta chain was sequenced. Reverse transcription used roughly 0.5 to 1 ug RNA and random hexamers. Each CDR3 protein gets one entry after TCRdb re-called the immunoSEQ multiplex PCR reads with MiXCR. Altogether roughly 130,000 distinct CDR3 sequences are present, 96% being singletons, with the ten largest covering less than 0.15%. The CDR3 is 15 amino acids. The V gene lost 2 bases and the J gene lost 0 bases, with 7 bases spanning the gap. Germline lookup yields CDR1 LNHDA and CDR2 SQIVND (reference sequence).

The sample taken for sequencing was CD4+ T cells from PBMCs. The origin of this receptor is a human donor with Susac syndrome. The chain combines TRBV19 with TRBJ2-2, with a weak D call TRBD1 (5 bases). CDR3 in amino acids: CASSIWGANTGELFF. For the CDR3, the DNA is TGTGCCAGTAGTATATGGGGCGCGAACACCGGGGAGCTGTTTTTT.